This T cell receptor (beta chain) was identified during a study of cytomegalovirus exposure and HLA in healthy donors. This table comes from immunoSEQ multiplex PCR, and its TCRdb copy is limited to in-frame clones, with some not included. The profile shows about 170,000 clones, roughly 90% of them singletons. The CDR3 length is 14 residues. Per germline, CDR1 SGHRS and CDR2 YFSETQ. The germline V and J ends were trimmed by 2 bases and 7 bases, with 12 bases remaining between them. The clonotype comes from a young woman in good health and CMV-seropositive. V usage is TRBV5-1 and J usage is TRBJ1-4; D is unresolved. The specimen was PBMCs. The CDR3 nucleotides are TGCGCCAGCAGCTTCGGACTAGGGAGTGAAAAACTGTTTTTT. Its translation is CASSFGLGSEKLFF.